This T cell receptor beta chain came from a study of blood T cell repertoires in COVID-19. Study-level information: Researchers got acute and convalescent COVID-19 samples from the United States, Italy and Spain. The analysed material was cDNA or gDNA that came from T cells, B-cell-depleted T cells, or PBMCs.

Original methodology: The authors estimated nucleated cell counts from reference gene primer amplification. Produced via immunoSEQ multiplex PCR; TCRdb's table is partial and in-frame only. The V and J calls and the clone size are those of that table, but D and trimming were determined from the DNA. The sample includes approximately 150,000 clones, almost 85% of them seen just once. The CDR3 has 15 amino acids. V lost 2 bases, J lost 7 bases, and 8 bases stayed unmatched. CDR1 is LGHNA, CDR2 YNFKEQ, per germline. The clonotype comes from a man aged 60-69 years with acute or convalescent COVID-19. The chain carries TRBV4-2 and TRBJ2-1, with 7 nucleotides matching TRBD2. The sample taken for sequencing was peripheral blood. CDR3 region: CASSQSGGRKNEQFF. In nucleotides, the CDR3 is TGTGCCAGCAGCCAAAGTGGCGGGAGAAAGAATGAGCAGTTCTTC.